This passage covers 31 T cell receptor beta chains from one sample sequenced in a study of blood T cells in healthy people across ages (dated by TCRdb to 2014 to 2015). Library preparation was by 5' RACE. The data were produced on an Illumina HiSeq 2500. A second PCR of about 6 to 12 cycles was run with a J-beta primer mix and a sample-barcoded 5' primer. TCRdb itself trimmed the public reads at Q25 with fastp, ran MiXCR and retained productive beta chains. All rows with the same CDR3 protein become a single entry with the most common DNA and genes. This sample comprises roughly 2 million distinct CDR3 sequences, just under 50% of them detected only once. 2.1% of the sample belongs to the ten largest clones. Sequencing was carried out using blood. The receptors shown here come from a woman between 40 and 50 years old in good health.

The chain couples TRBV7-2 to TRBJ2-1; TRBD1 matches at 8 bases. Losses at the gene ends were 10 bases for V and 5 bases for J; bases not matched to a gene: 22. This CDR3 has 18 residues. Germline V lookup: CDR1 SGHTA, CDR2 FQGNSA. The CDR3 spells CATQPFGQGHLPNNEQFF. CDR3 nucleotides: TGTGCCACCCAACCATTTGGACAGGGTCATCTACCCAACAATGAGCAGTTCTTC.

This clonotype has just one count. The V call is TRBV20-1, the J call TRBJ1-2; D is perhaps TRBD1 (6 bases). In germline, CDR1 is DFQATT, CDR2 SNEGSKA (reference sequence). V was trimmed by 3 bases and J by 4 bases, leaving 12 bases between them. The CDR3 runs to 13 residues. CDR3 in amino acids: CSASRGLGYGYTF. The DNA for the CDR3 is TGCAGTGCTAGTCGGGGGCTGGGCTATGGCTACACCTTC.

The chain has TRBV6-6 and TRBJ1-5; 7 nucleotides agree with TRBD1. The V gene's germline CDR1 is MNHNY and CDR2 SVGAGI (reference sequence). The CDR3 runs to 15 residues. With V trimmed by 2 bases and J by 11 bases, 12 bases remained unmatched. This CDR3 reads CASSYPGQTYQTQHF. CDR3 sequence (DNA): TGTGCCAGCAGTTACCCGGGACAGACATACCAGACCCAGCATTTT.

This clonotype was detected a few times. V usage is TRBV11-2 and J usage is TRBJ2-3, with 7 bases lining up with TRBD2. From germline, CDR1 is SGHAT and CDR2 FQNNGV. This CDR3 has 14 residues. Losses at the gene ends were 5 bases for V and 1 base for J; bases not matched to a gene: 3. The CDR3 DNA sequence: TGTGCCAGCAGCCGAGCGGGACGCACAGATACGCAGTATTTT. Translated, it gives CASSRAGRTDTQYF. Full variable domain (missing parts from reference TRBV11-2 and TRBJ2-3): EAGVAQSPRYKIIEKRQSVAFWCNPISGHATLYWYQQILGQGPKLLIQFQNNGVVDDSQLPKDRFSAERLKGVDSTLKIQPAKLEDSAVYLCASSRAGRTDTQYFGPGTRLTVL.

The chain is built from TRBV20-1 and TRBJ1-2; no firm D call. CDR3 length equals 14 residues. The V gene's germline CDR1 is DFQATT and CDR2 SNEGSKA (reference sequence). The germline V and J ends were trimmed by 2 bases and 3 bases, with 13 bases remaining between them. The CDR3 here is CSARHWTEDYGYTF. The CDR3 DNA is TGCAGTGCTAGACATTGGACGGAGGACTATGGCTACACCTTC.

This chain uses TRBV12-3 or TRBV12-4 with TRBJ2-1; 9 positions agree with TRBD2. J was trimmed by 9 bases and V by 7 bases; bases with no gene match: 13. This CDR3 has 15 amino acids. CDR3 sequence reads: CASTEGASGVREQFF. The CDR3 nucleotides are TGTGCCAGCACCGAGGGGGCTAGCGGGGTTCGTGAGCAGTTCTTC.

This clonotype showed up just once. The rearrangement links TRBV28 to TRBJ2-5, with no clear D. The CDR3 is 14 residues long. Between the trimmed V and J ends, which lost 3 bases and 7 bases, there was a span of 15 bases. CDR1 is MDHEN and CDR2 is SYDVKM in the germline V gene. This CDR3 is CASSFTNGPGTQYF. Here the CDR3 DNA reads TGTGCCAGCAGTTTTACGAATGGTCCCGGGACCCAGTACTTC.

Worth noting for this clonotype: Germline is not matched at one junction end, which may reflect a read error. The chain is built from TRBV28 and TRBJ1-6, with 9 bases identical to TRBD1. Per the germline V gene, CDR1 is MDHEN and CDR2 is SYDVKM. CDR3 length: 16 amino acids. This CDR3 is CASSTQQGAGNSPIHF. CDR3 DNA sequence: TGTGCCAGCAGTACACAACAGGGGGCGGGAAATTCACCCATCCACTTT.

The chain has TRBV14 and TRBJ2-5; TRBD1 is a possible D gene (5 bases). The CDR3 consists of 15 residues. V lost 2 bases and J lost 0, with 10 bases in between. Per the germline V gene, CDR1 is SGHDN and CDR2 is FVKESK. The CDR3: CASSQLGRDQETQYF. The CDR3 region has the DNA TGTGCCAGCAGCCAACTTGGCAGGGACCAAGAGACCCAGTACTTC.

The CDR3: CASRIRGMNTEAFF. The CDR3 DNA reads as TGTGCCAGCAGGATAAGGGGCATGAACACTGAAGCTTTCTTT. J is TRBJ1-1 and V is TRBV6-1; D is perhaps TRBD1 (5 bases). The CDR3 is 14 amino acids. CDR1 and CDR2 from the germline V gene are MNHNS and SASEGT. V lost 6 bases, J lost 0 bases, and 11 bases lay in between.

The chain recombines TRBV5-1 with TRBJ2-3; no definite D call. The CDR3 covers 16 residues. V was clipped by 0 bases and J by 0 bases, with 11 bases between them. Germline V CDR1 and CDR2: SGHRS, YFSETQ. As DNA, the CDR3 is TGCGCCAGCAGCTTGGCCGGCGCCGGGAGCACAGATACGCAGTATTTT. Amino acids: CASSLAGAGSTDTQYF.

CDR3 residues: CASSHLSSYNEQFF. The CDR3 DNA follows: TGTGCCAGCAGTCACTTGAGCTCCTACAATGAGCAGTTCTTC. V usage is TRBV6-1 and J usage is TRBJ2-1; D uncertain. Looked up from germline, CDR1 is MNHNS and CDR2 is SASEGT. The CDR3 is made up of 14 amino acids. V was pared by 5 bases and J by 0 bases, with 8 bases between.

Comments on this clonotype: Germline and junction disagree at one end, which may indicate a read error. This sequence joins TRBV11-2 and TRBJ2-1; D unclear. Germline values: CDR1 SGHAT, CDR2 FQNNGV. This CDR3 spans 12 amino acids. In nucleotides, the CDR3 is TGTGCCAACAGCTTTGGTAGCTATGAGCAGTTCTTC. The encoded protein is CANSFGSYEQFF.

The genes are TRBV4-2 and TRBJ1-6, with D tentatively TRBD1 (5 bases). The V gene's germline CDR1 is LGHNA and CDR2 YNFKEQ. The V end was cut by 0 bases, the J end by 4 bases, with 13 bases between. CDR3 length: 17 residues. This CDR3 reads CASSQDLGREYNSPLHF. In DNA, the CDR3 is TGTGCCAGCAGCCAAGATCTTGGCAGGGAGTATAATTCACCCCTCCACTTT.

In its sample, this clonotype was seen a few times. The chain uses TRBV15 and TRBJ2-7; D gene ambiguous. V dropped 1 base and J dropped 3 bases, with 10 bases sitting between them. CDR1 LNHNV and CDR2 YYDKDF come from the germline V gene (reference sequence). This CDR3 contains 14 residues. The CDR3 sequence: CATSRGTRDYEQYF. The CDR3, as DNA: TGTGCCACCAGCAGAGGAACTCGAGACTACGAGCAGTACTTC.

This clonotype came up a few times. The chain combines TRBV6-5 with TRBJ1-2, with a tentative D call TRBD1 (6 bases). CDR1 and CDR2 (germline): MNHEY, SVGAGI. The CDR3 totals 13 residues. The ends were cut back, 5 bases at V and 8 bases at J, with 15 bases in the middle. CDR3 sequence reads: CASSKQGIWGYTF. The CDR3 nucleotides are TGTGCCAGCAGTAAACAGGGAATTTGGGGCTACACCTTC.

This chain uses TRBV4-2 with TRBJ2-1; a possible D gene is TRBD2 (5 bases). The V end lost 3 bases, the J end lost 6 bases, and 15 bases lay between the germline ends. Germline V gene sequence: CDR1 LGHNA, CDR2 YNFKEQ. The CDR3 length is 15 residues. This CDR3 reads CASSHTGVGINEQFF. Written as DNA, the CDR3 is TGTGCCAGCAGCCACACCGGGGTCGGGATCAATGAGCAGTTCTTC.

CDR3 amino acids: CASSYSMAQPSNSPLHF. The DNA for the CDR3 is TGTGCCAGCAGTTACTCGATGGCACAGCCGAGCAATTCACCCCTCCACTTT. The V and J genes are TRBV6-2 or TRBV6-3 and TRBJ1-6; the D is unclear. The V gene lost 0 bases and the J gene lost 7 bases, with 16 bases spanning the gap. Germline CDR1 MNHEY, CDR2 SVGEGT. The CDR3 extends over 17 amino acids.

J is TRBJ1-2 and V is TRBV6-6, with 10 bases identical to TRBD1. Germline-derived CDR1 and CDR2 are MNHNY and SVGAGI (reference sequence). The CDR3 length is 17 residues. After removal of 6 bases from V and 0 bases from J, the junction contained 10 bases not matched to a gene. In DNA form, the CDR3 reads TGTGCCAGCAGGCGCGGGACAGGGGAAGCAACTAACTATGGCTACACCTTC. Translated, it gives CASRRGTGEATNYGYTF.

The V and J genes are TRBV2 and TRBJ1-6; tentative D call: TRBD1 (5 bases). The germline gives CDR1 SNHLY, CDR2 FYNNEI. This CDR3 is built from 13 residues. The ends were cut back, 10 bases at V and 9 bases at J, with 16 bases in the middle. CDR3 sequence reads: CATVQEGVSPLHF. The CDR3 DNA is TGTGCCACCGTTCAGGAAGGGGTTTCACCCCTCCACTTT.

The J gene is TRBJ1-1, the V gene TRBV6-2 or TRBV6-3, with 7 bases matching TRBD1. Germline CDR1 and CDR2: MNHEY and SVGEGT. J was trimmed by 5 bases and V by 2 bases; bases with no gene match: 5. This CDR3 contains 14 residues. CDR3 nucleotide sequence: TGTGCCAGCAGTTACCGACAGGGTATAACTGAAGCTTTCTTT. Translated: CASSYRQGITEAFF.

This clonotype was seen a few times. A junction boundary mismatches the germline segment, possibly from a read error. The chain carries TRBV12-3 or TRBV12-4 and TRBJ2-6, with D possibly being TRBD1 or TRBD2 (5 bases each). The CDR3 loop spans 14 amino acids. The CDR3 loop is CASSFSAGANVLTF. For the CDR3, the DNA is TGTGCCAGCTCCTTTTCGGCCGGGGCTAACGTCCTGACTTTC.

The chain employs TRBV7-8 and TRBJ2-7; D is possibly TRBD2 (7 bases). Looked up from germline, CDR1 is SGHVS and CDR2 is FQNEAQ. The CDR3 consists of 18 residues. Trimming removed 5 bases at V and 0 bases at J, with 23 bases between. The DNA of the CDR3 is TGTGCCAGCAGCAAGACAGGTTTGGCGGGGGCCTCCTCCTACGAGCAGTACTTC. It is translated as CASSKTGLAGASSYEQYF.

The chain has TRBV28 and TRBJ1-2; unclear D gene. The CDR3 covers 14 residues. Looked up from germline, CDR1 is MDHEN and CDR2 is SYDVKM. The ends were cut back, 3 bases at V and 4 bases at J, with 12 bases in the middle. CDR3 in DNA: TGTGCCAGCAGTTTCCGTGGGCAGCCCTATGGCTACACCTTC. Translating gives CASSFRGQPYGYTF.

This sequence joins TRBV11-1 and TRBJ2-2; D may be TRBD1 (6 bases). The V end was cut by 8 bases, the J end by 6 bases, with 13 bases between. The CDR3 is 13 amino acids. Germline CDR1 reads SGHAT; CDR2 reads FQDESV (reference sequence). CDR3 nucleotide sequence: TGTGCCAGCGGCCCGCAGGGGCCCGGGGAGCTGTTTTTT. This gives the protein CASGPQGPGELFF. Supplemented by reference TRBV11-1 and TRBJ2-2, the full variable domain reads EAEVAQSPRYKITEKSQAVAFWCDPISGHATLYWYRQILGQGPELLVQFQDESVVDDSQLPKDRFSAERLKGVDSTLKIQPAELGDSAMYLCASGPQGPGELFFGEGSRLTVL.

The J gene is TRBJ2-3, the V gene TRBV28, with D uncertain. This CDR3 comprises 15 residues. V lost 7 bases and J 2 bases, leaving 16 bases between the germline ends. Germline lookup yields CDR1 MDHEN and CDR2 SYDVKM. CDR3 coding DNA: TGTGCCAGCACCACACAGAGCCCCCCCACAGATACGCAGTATTTT. This translates into CASTTQSPPTDTQYF.

The chain is built from TRBV13 and TRBJ1-2; weak D call: TRBD1 (5 bases). Per the germline V gene, CDR1 is PRHDT and CDR2 is FYEKMQ (reference sequence). The length of the CDR3 is 14 residues. V was pared by 7 bases and J by 3 bases, with 15 bases between. CDR3 nucleotides: TGTGCCAGCACCCGGGACGTAGGAGACTATGGCTACACCTTC. This gives the protein CASTRDVGDYGYTF.

This clonotype has ten or more counts. The chain links TRBV25-1 to TRBJ2-2; D is unclear. The V and J ends lost 5 bases and 3 bases respectively, with 10 bases between them. CDR3 length equals 14 residues. The V gene's germline CDR1 is MGHDK and CDR2 SYGVNS. As DNA, the CDR3 is TGTGCCAGCAGTCCCCCGGGTGACACCGGGGAGCTGTTTTTT. It translates to CASSPPGDTGELFF. Using reference TRBV25-1 and TRBJ2-2 for the parts outside the CDR3, the full variable domain is EADIYQTPRYLVIGTGKKITLECSQTMGHDKMYWYQQDPGMELHLIHYSYGVNSTEKGDLSSESTVSRIRTEHFPLTLESARPSHTSQYLCASSPPGDTGELFFGEGSRLTVL.

J is TRBJ2-7 and V is TRBV6-5, with unresolved D. Trimming took off 2 bases at V and 0 bases at J, with 17 bases between the two ends. This CDR3 has 17 residues. Germline CDR1 and CDR2: MNHEY and SVGAGI. The CDR3 reads CASSYMRPGPDSYEQYF. In nucleotides, the CDR3 is TGTGCCAGCAGTTACATGCGGCCAGGACCTGACTCCTACGAGCAGTACTTC.

V and J are TRBV6-2 or TRBV6-3 and TRBJ2-7; 7 bases are shared with TRBD1. V shed 0 bases, J shed 0 bases, and the junction held 8 bases outside the gene matches. Germline V gene sequence: CDR1 MNHEY, CDR2 SVGEGT. The CDR3 sequence is 17 residues long. The chain's CDR3 is CASSYSPDRVISYEQYF. CDR3 bases: TGTGCCAGCAGTTACTCCCCCGACAGGGTGATCTCCTACGAGCAGTACTTC.

J is TRBJ2-7 and V is TRBV7-2, with TRBD1 identical over 10 bases. Judging by the DNA end, TRBJ2-5 fits better; the J call may be wrong. Germline V CDR1 and CDR2: SGHTA, FQGNSA. The CDR3 runs to 14 residues. In DNA, the CDR3 is TGTGCCAGCACCAGGGACAGGGGACACGAGACCCAGTACTTC. Its protein is CASTRDRGHETQYF.